The rows below give T cell receptor beta chains drawn from one sample of a study of T cell responses to AZD1222 COVID-19 vaccine. Clones were read by immunoSEQ multiplex PCR, and TCRdb kept only the in-frame ones, dropping some. The sample contains 100,000 to 110,000 clones, around 87% of which appear only once. This specimen was peripheral blood, taken on day 0 of MenACWY control vaccination. The receptor source for this set is an adult in good health. The CDR3 runs from the conserved cysteine through the conserved F or W. A D gene is named only where the DNA matches it firmly. The listing skips clone size in some rows; elsewhere it reads once, few, many or a size class.

TRBJ2-1	TRBV3-1/TRBV3-2	.	.	TGTGCCAGCAGCCAGGACGCCCAGCCCTACAATGAGCAGTTCTTC	CASSQDAQPYNEQFF
TRBJ1-4	TRBV27	once	TRBD1	TGTGCCAGCAGCCGGGACAGGGAGGAAAAACTGTTTTTT	CASSRDREEKLFF
TRBJ1-2	TRBV28	few	.	TGTGCCAGCAGCGAGGGTTGGGGCTATGGCTACACCTTC	CASSEGWGYGYTF
TRBJ1-1	TRBV6-1	.	.	TGTGCCAGCAGTGAAGCGGCAACAAGGTTGAACACTGAAGCTTTCTTT	CASSEAATRLNTEAFF
TRBJ2-1	TRBV7-9	.	.	TGTGCCAGCACCCCCGACGGGGGGCTTAGGGGAGATGAGCAGTTCTTC	CASTPDGGLRGDEQFF
TRBJ2-2	TRBV5-1	.	TRBD2	TGCGCCAGCAGCTTCCCCCTAGCGGGAGAAACCGGGGAGCTGTTTTTT	CASSFPLAGETGELFF
TRBJ2-2	TRBV11-3	.	.	TGTGCCAGCAGCTTAGACTCCGGGGTCGGGGAGCTGTTTTTT	CASSLDSGVGELFF
TRBJ2-3	TRBV4-3	.	TRBD2	TGCGCCAGCAGCCAGACTAGCTCGGTGTCTGATACGCAGTATTTT	CASSQTSSVSDTQYF
TRBJ2-7	TRBV6-2/TRBV6-3	.	TRBD1	TGTGCCAGCAGACCTTCACAGGGGGCAGGATACGAGCAGTACTTC	CASRPSQGAGYEQYF
TRBJ2-1	TRBV19	.	.	TGTGCCAGTAGTATAGAGGTTAGGGCTTGGGGGAGCTCCTACAATGAGCAGTTCTTC	CASSIEVRAWGSSYNEQFF
TRBJ2-7	TRBV30	.	TRBD1	TGTGCCTGGAGTTACGGGACAGGCGTTTTTGAGCAGTACTTC	CAWSYGTGVFEQYF
TRBJ1-1	TRBV9	.	.	TGTGCCAGCAGCGTCCGTTCGACACTCCCCACTGAAGCTTTCTTT	CASSVRSTLPTEAFF
TRBJ1-4	TRBV5-1	.	TRBD1	TGCGCCAGCAGATTGGGACAGGGCTCAAGGACTAATGAAAAACTGTTTTTT	CASRLGQGSRTNEKLFF
TRBJ2-3	TRBV6-6	.	TRBD1	TGTGCCATCCAGGGGGCGGCAGATACGCAGTATTTT	CAIQGAADTQYF
TRBJ1-1	TRBV2	.	TRBD1	TGTGCCAGCAGTAAGAAAACAGGGGGCTTTACTGAAGCTTTCTTT	CASSKKTGGFTEAFF
TRBJ1-5	TRBV7-8	few	TRBD1	TGTGCCAGCAGTAAGGGGGCCCCTGACAATCAGCCCCAGCATTTT	CASSKGAPDNQPQHF
TRBJ2-7	TRBV20-1	.	.	TGCAGTGCTAGAGGGGCCTACGAGCAGTACTTC	CSARGAYEQYF
TRBJ2-1	TRBV28	.	.	TGTGCCAGCACCTTGAGGAACAATGAGCAGTTCTTC	CASTLRNNEQFF
TRBJ2-7	TRBV6-5	.	.	TGTGCCAGCAGACCCAGGGGAAGCTCCTACGAGCAGTACTTC	CASRPRGSSYEQYF
TRBJ1-4	TRBV30	.	TRBD1	TGTGCCTGGAGGACAGGGGAGGTAGAAGAAAAACTGTTTTTT	CAWRTGEVEEKLFF